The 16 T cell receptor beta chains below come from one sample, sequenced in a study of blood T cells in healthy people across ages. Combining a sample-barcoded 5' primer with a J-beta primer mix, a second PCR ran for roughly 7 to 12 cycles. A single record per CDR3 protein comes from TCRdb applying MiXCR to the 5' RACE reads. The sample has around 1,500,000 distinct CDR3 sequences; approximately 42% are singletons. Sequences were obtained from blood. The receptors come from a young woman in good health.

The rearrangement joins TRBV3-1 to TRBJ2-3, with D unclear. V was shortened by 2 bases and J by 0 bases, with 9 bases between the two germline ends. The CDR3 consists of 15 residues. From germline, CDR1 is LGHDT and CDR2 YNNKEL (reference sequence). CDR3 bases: TGTGCCAGCAGCCAACTAGGGAAAAGCACAGATACGCAGTATTTT. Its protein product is CASSQLGKSTDTQYF.

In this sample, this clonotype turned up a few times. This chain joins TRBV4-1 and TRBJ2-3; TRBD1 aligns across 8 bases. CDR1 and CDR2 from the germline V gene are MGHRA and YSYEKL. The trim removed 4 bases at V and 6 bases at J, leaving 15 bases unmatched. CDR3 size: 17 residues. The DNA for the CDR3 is TGCGCCAGCAGCCCCGGTCCTGGACAGGGTTTTTCGGATACGCAGTATTTT. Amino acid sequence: CASSPGPGQGFSDTQYF.

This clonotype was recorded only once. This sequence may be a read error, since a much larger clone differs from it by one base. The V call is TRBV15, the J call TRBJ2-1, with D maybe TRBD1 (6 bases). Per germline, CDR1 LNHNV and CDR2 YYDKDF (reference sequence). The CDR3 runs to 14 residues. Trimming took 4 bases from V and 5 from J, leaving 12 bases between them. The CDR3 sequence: CATSTGDGDNEQFF. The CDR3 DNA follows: TGTGCCACCAGCACAGGGGACGGAGACAATGAGCAGTTCTTC. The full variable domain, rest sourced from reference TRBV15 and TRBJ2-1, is DAMVIQNPRYQVTQFGKPVTLSCSQTLNHNVMYWYQQKSSQAPKLLFHYYDKDFNNEADTPDNFQSRRPNTSFCFLDIRSPGLGDTAMYLCATSTGDGDNEQFFGPGTRLTVL.

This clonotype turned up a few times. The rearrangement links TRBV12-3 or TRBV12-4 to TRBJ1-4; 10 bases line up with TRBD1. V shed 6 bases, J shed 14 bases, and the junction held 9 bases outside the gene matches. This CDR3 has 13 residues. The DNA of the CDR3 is TGTGCCAGCAGCCAAGGGACAGGGGACTTGCTGTTTTTT. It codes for CASSQGTGDLLFF.

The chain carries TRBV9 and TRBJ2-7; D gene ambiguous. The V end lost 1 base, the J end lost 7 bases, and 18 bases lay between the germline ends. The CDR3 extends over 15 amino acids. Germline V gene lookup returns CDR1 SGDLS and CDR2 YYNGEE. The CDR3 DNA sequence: TGTGCCAGCAGCGTATCCCCGTCGCTATACAATGAGCAGTACTTC. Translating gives CASSVSPSLYNEQYF.

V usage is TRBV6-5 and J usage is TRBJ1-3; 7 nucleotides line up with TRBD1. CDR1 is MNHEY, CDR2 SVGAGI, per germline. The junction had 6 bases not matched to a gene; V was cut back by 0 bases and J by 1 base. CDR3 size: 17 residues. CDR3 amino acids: CASSYSANRGSGNTIYF. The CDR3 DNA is TGTGCCAGCAGTTACTCGGCGAACAGGGGTTCTGGAAACACCATATATTTT.

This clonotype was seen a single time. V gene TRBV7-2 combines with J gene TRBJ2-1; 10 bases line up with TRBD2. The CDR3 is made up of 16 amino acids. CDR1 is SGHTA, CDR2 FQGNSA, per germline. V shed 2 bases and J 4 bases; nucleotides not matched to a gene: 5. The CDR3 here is CASSLSSGSGYNEQFF. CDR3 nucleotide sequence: TGTGCCAGCAGCTTATCTAGCGGGAGTGGTTACAATGAGCAGTTCTTC.

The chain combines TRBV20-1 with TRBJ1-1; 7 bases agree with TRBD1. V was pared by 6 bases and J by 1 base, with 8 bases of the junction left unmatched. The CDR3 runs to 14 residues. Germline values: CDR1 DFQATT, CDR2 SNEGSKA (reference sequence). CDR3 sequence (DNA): TGCAGTGCCCCAACAGGGGCGGGGAACACTGAAGCTTTCTTT. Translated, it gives CSAPTGAGNTEAFF.

CDR3 in DNA: TGTGCCAGCAGCCAAGGGGCCACTAGCGGCTCGAGCACAGATACGCAGTATTTT. This translates into CASSQGATSGSSTDTQYF. The chain is built from TRBV4-2 and TRBJ2-3; 8 bases agree with TRBD2. V trimming: 1 base; J trimming: 0 bases; junction bases outside the gene matches: 9. The CDR3 spans 18 residues. Per germline, CDR1 LGHNA and CDR2 YNFKEQ.

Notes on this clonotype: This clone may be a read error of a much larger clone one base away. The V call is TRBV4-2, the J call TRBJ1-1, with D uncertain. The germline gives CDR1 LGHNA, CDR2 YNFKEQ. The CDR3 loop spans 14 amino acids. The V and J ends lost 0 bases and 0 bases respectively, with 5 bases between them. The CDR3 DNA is TGTGCCAGCAGCCAAGATGTGGTGAACACTGAAGCTTTCTTT. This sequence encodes CASSQDVVNTEAFF.

DNA for the CDR3: TGTGCCAGCAGCTTGAAGGGGGAGCTGTTTTTT. This codes for CASSLKGELFF. This chain joins TRBV12-3 or TRBV12-4 and TRBJ2-2; D call uncertain. CDR3 length: 11 amino acids. Trimming stripped 6 bases from V and 8 bases from J, with 7 bases between.

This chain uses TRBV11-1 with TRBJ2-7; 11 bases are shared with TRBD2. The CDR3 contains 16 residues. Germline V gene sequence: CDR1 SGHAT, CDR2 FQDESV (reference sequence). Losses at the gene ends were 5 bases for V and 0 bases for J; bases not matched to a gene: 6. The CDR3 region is CASSQRSGRASYEQYF. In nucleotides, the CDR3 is TGTGCCAGCAGCCAACGTAGCGGGAGGGCCTCCTACGAGCAGTACTTC.

This chain's CDR3 is CASSSTTGSIGNTIYF. The CDR3 nucleotides read TGCGCCAGCAGTTCAACCACAGGGTCAATCGGAAACACCATATATTTT. The chain links TRBV5-1 to TRBJ1-3, with a tentative D call TRBD1 (6 bases). This CDR3 region has 16 residues. Germline V gives CDR1 SGHRS, CDR2 YFSETQ. The V end lost 5 bases, the J end lost 4 bases, and 19 bases lay between the germline ends.

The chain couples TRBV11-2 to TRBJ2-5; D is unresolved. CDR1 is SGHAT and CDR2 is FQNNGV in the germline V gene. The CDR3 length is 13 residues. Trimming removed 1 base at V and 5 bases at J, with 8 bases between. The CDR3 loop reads CASSLGMRETQYF. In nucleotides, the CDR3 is TGTGCCAGCAGCTTAGGGATGAGGGAGACCCAGTACTTC.

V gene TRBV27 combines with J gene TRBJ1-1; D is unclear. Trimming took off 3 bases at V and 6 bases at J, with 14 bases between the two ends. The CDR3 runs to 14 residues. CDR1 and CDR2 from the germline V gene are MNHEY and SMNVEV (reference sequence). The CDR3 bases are TGTGCCAGCAGTTTGGACCGGGAGGGCGCTGAAGCTTTCTTT. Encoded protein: CASSLDREGAEAFF.

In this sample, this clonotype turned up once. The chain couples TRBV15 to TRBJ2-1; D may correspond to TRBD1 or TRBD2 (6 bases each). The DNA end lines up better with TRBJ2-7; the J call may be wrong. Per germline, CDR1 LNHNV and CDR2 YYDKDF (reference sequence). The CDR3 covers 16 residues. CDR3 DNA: TGTGCCACCAGCAGCGCAACACACCGGGGGCTACATGAGCAGTACTTC. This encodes CATSSATHRGLHEQYF.